What follows describes a single T cell receptor (beta chain). Its antigen is not yet known. One base away there is no much larger clone; base qualities are not given. The cohort comprised several hundred healthy bone marrow donors. Cohort members were all nominally healthy when sampled, although unrecorded immune exposures were likely present. The donor was CMV seronegative and belonged to the group of under 400 seronegative cohort members. Each donor provided a peripheral blood sample, and peripheral blood mononuclear cells were used for TCR beta sequencing. The Qiagen DNeasy Blood Extraction Kit was used to extract genomic DNA from the blood cell samples. Library construction relied on the immunoSEQ multiplex PCR assay. For the multiplex PCR, a mixture combining 60 forward primers for TCR Vbeta segments and 13 reverse primers for TCR Jbeta segments was used. The CDR3 region of rearranged TCR beta genes was amplified from genomic DNA by a multiplex PCR assay. On the Illumina HiSeq System, the amplified TCR beta libraries were sequenced as 87-base-pair reads. The paper's processing steps were these. A later analysis tallied roughly 80 million unique TCR beta chains across the 666 repertoires, and 10 million to 11 million of those chains were shared by two or more donors. A nearest-neighbor algorithm error-corrected the raw reads and collapsed the reads into unique sequences, merging closely related sequences to remove PCR and sequencing errors. V, D and J gene segments were assigned by aligning CDR3 sequences to IMGT reference sequences. For a sequence to be retained, at least a six-nucleotide match to both a V gene segment and a J gene segment was required. Rearrangements were called productive when the CDR3 lacked stop codons and stayed in frame with V and J; all others were non-productive. CDR3 was defined according to IMGT convention as the region running from the second conserved V-encoded cysteine to the conserved J-encoded phenylalanine. The earlier analysis of about 610 of the donors excluded any sequence lacking an unambiguous match to a single V gene segment. An earlier analysis of several hundred of the donors called V segments functional above 56.7% productive rearrangements and segregating when the between-donor standard deviation exceeded 5%. To diagnose cytomegalovirus status from the catalog of TCR beta chain sequences, a statistical classification framework was built. V and J gene assignment, in a later analysis, came from comparing TCR nucleotide sequences with IMGT/GENE-DB human TR gene sequences. The TCRdist pipeline was used in a later analysis to assign CDR3 sequences and most-parsimonious VDJ recombination scenarios. In a later analysis, each TCR beta chain was defined by its CDR3 amino acid sequence together with its V-gene family, and reads without a unique V-gene family were excluded. In a later analysis, several hundred highly shared, low-generation-probability nucleotide sequences were removed to address suspected cross-contamination and a sequencing artifact. For each public chain, a later analysis derived a clonal expansion index from normalized ranks of inferred template counts within each repertoire. A later analysis computed generation probabilities with a VDJ recombination model fitted to out-of-frame rearrangements, and checked the results against IGoR. In a later analysis, TCR-TCR, TCR-HLA and TCR-CMV co-occurrence was scored with hypergeometric tests, and a repertoire-size bias correction was applied to TCR pairs. To estimate false discovery rates, a later analysis permuted the HLA or CMV assignments 20 times. A later analysis grouped co-occurring TCRs with DBSCAN, adding TCRdist sequence similarity when clustering within HLA-allele-positive subsets. Repertoires with fewer than 30,000 or more than 120,000 public chains were left out of co-occurrence clustering, as were four to six repertoires with anomalous nucleotide sharing. What TCRdb holds here is the immuneACCESS table cut down to in-frame rearrangements. Part of the clones is not present; checked against another copy, under half of the missing clones reflect an unresolved V gene, and the others are unexplained. The V and J calls and the clone size are those of that table, but D and trimming were determined from the DNA. This sample has roughly 130,000 clones in its table, and less than 85% of those were observed once. The ten biggest clones cover more than 3% of the sample.

Via the germline V gene, CDR1 is SGDLS and CDR2 YYNGEE. V lost 3 bases and J lost 3 bases; the stretch between them is 9 bases long. The CDR3 runs 13 amino acids, cysteine and phenylalanine included. The sequence is cut down to CDR3 DNA, 39 bases in frame from base 1. This sample is part of a study of cytomegalovirus exposure and HLA in healthy donors (dated by TCRdb to about 2017). General notes on the study: In an earlier analysis of roughly 500 of the donors, approximately 260 Gb of sequence data and some 120 million unique TCR beta sequences from roughly 190 million T cells were reported. Class I and class II HLA loci were covered by the typing at four-digit resolution. A later analysis re-analyzed previously published TCR beta repertoires from hundreds of donors and added high-resolution HLA genotyping to study TCR occurrence patterns. The study profiled the T cell repertoires of approximately 700 subjects by immunosequencing and related them to cytomegalovirus serostatus. In the later analysis, no new phenotypic data were used to find candidate immune exposures; instead, reliance was placed on TCR beta sequences and their occurrence across donors. Roughly 320 gigabases of sequencing data and around 90 million unique TCR sequences made up an early release that covered 500 to 650 HLA-typed donors. An earlier analysis of around 580 of the donors used high-throughput TCR beta sequencing to judge whether each TCR beta V gene segment behaved as functional or pseudogenic. Donor age, sex, ethnicity and CMV serostatus were collected together with the repertoire data. The genetic ancestry cluster associated with self-reported Caucasian donors included 81% of the roughly 400 genotyped donors. A later genetic analysis took genome-wide SNP genotypes for about three fifths of the 666 donors and used that subset as a discovery cohort. Every repertoire in the discovery cohort had been generated on one and the same sequencing platform. The study combined high-throughput TCR immunosequencing, statistical association of individual TCRs with disease status, and machine learning to predict cytomegalovirus infection status. The aim of the study was to test whether cataloging public T cell receptors could identify signatures of past pathogen exposure. A separate validation cohort of over a hundred different subjects was used in addition to the roughly 700-subject first cohort. Among 300 to 450 genotyped donors of the cohort, an average of about 240,000 unique TCR beta nucleotide sequences were sequenced per donor, roughly 18% of them non-productive. Typing coverage differed by locus: A, B, C, DRB1 and DQB1 were typed in roughly 620-630 donors, DQA1 in approximately 520, DPA1 in over 600, and DPB1 in just under 490. Because of strong linkage in the cohort, 4 to 6 DR-DQ haplotypes were treated as single units for association and clustering. Summary of the overall study and its limitations: In a later analysis, HLA-associated TCR beta chains were found to be more clonally expanded and to have lower generation probabilities than equally common non-associated chains. When HLA alleles, especially DR and DQ, strongly co-occurred, TCR associations were difficult to assign to individual alleles. The cohort was sequenced for TCR beta chains only, and without alpha or paired-chain data the features that could be detected were limited. A total of 150 or so TCR beta chains were listed by the study as associated with cytomegalovirus. Compared with the roughly 670-donor mean, donors in an Asian-associated ancestry cluster had fewer N-insertions in productive TCRs, according to a later genetic analysis. At a false discovery rate of 0.05, a later analysis linked 15,000 to 20,000 TCR beta sequences to specific HLA alleles. An earlier analysis of several hundred of the donors showed that most TCR beta V segments appeared in productive rearrangements either about 87% or about 30% of the time, which broadly matched IMGT annotations. The authors suggested that the approach could potentially be generalized to other disease states and immunological phenotypes. Immune exposure information for the cohort was limited to CMV serostatus. According to a later analysis, most CMV-associated TCR beta chains appeared to be HLA-restricted, and the HLA associations seemed to be driven largely by CMV exposure. In a later analysis, several top co-occurrence clusters were reported to appear linked to parvovirus B19, influenza, CMV and Epstein-Barr virus. In a later analysis, TCR association rates were found to vary across HLA loci, with the most associated TCRs seen for DRB1 alleles and the fewest for HLA-C alleles. The classifier was reported to diagnose cytomegalovirus status with high specificity and sensitivity in both the original cohort and the validation cohort. Across donors, most TCR sequences were observed very rarely, whereas some public TCRs were present in many individuals. In vitro tests confirmed that a few of the cytomegalovirus-associated TCR beta chains recognize cytomegalovirus antigens. Seventeen rarely observed V segments, including chromosome 9 orphons, were excluded from the earlier analysis of approximately 500 of the donors because counts were too low. Correlated functional status among segregating V segments might be attributable to linkage disequilibrium, but an unknown experimental factor could not be ruled out. The presence/absence analyses assumed that sequencing depth was roughly uniform across donors, and that assumption may not be true. HLA typing was unavailable for some donors at each locus, so association tests used only the typed subset. An association between a missense DCLRE1C variant and V-gene and J-gene trimming of TCR beta chains was found in a later genetic analysis and replicated in an independent cohort. Some IMGT-functional V segments, including TRBV6-2 and TRBV6-3, could not be told apart with the 87-base-pair reads, so those segments were excluded. A cluster of highly shared sequence variants was judged likely to be a technical artifact of the sequencing pipeline. A further reported finding was that TCR beta sequences accurately predicted the HLA-A and HLA-B alleles for most subjects in the first cohort.

This TCR was recovered from a male donor in good health and CMV-seronegative. The sequencing sample was made of PBMCs. The sequence links TRBV9 to TRBJ1-1; tentative D gene TRBD1, with 6 bases matching. The sequenced DNA: TGTGCCAGCAGCGGGGACACCTACACTGAAGCTTTCTTT. Translation gives CASSGDTYTEAFF.